This TCR beta chain was obtained from a study of early T cells in non-severe SARS-CoV-2 infection. Broader study findings: Sequences matched to VDJdb favored anti-spike CD8 responses, while private and CD4 specificities were missed.

This CDR3 is built from 14 residues. Per the germline V gene, CDR1 is MNHEY and CDR2 is SMNVEV (reference sequence). V lost 5 bases and J 4 bases, leaving 12 bases between the germline ends. As regards this clonotype: Antigen specificity is unknown.

In the library, individual cDNA molecules carried attached unique molecular identifiers. In TCRdb, the 5' RACE reads were re-called with MiXCR into one record per CDR3 protein. The sample comprises about 62,000 distinct CDR3 sequences, roughly a tenth of which are singletons, and over 0.95% rests with the top ten. The sequenced sample was whole blood. The genes are TRBV27 and TRBJ1-5; D gene ambiguous. The clonotype was recovered from an adult who was a healthcare worker with PCR-confirmed SARS-CoV-2 infection or an uninfected control (not recorded which). CDR3 sequence: CASSKEAGNQPQHF. CDR3 sequence (DNA): TGTGCCAGCAGTAAAGAGGCAGGTAATCAGCCCCAGCATTTT.